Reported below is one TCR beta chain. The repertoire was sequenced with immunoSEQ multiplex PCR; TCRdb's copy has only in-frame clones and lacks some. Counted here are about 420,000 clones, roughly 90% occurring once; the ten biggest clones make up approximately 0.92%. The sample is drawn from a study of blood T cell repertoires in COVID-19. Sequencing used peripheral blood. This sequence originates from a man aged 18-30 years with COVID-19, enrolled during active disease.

CDR3 sequence reads: CASSASGHTQYF. In DNA form, the CDR3 reads TGTGCCAGCAGCGCTAGCGGCCATACGCAGTATTTT. This sequence joins TRBV9 and TRBJ2-3; TRBD2 aligns across 7 bases. The junction had 2 bases not matched to a gene; V was cut back by 3 bases and J by 7 bases. This CDR3 region has 12 residues. Germline CDR1 and CDR2: SGDLS and YYNGEE.